Only a few counts were recorded for the clone carrying this TCR beta chain. Its antigen is still unknown. The sample belongs to a study of Graves' ophthalmopathy and Graves' hyperthyroidism. Background on the study: Specimen type is peripheral blood, obtained at initial diagnosis before any treatment. General study results and limits: Most expanded clonotypes from thyroid (those above 0.001 frequency) were also found in blood.

The germline gives CDR1 SGHAT, CDR2 FQNNGV. CDR3 length: 14 amino acids. The V and J ends lost 1 base and 3 bases, in that order; junction bases with no gene match: 3. From RNA, the CDR3 regions of TCR beta chains were amplified and sequenced. RT-PCR with HTBI primers came first, then second-round multiplex PCR. TCRdb reprocessed the multiplex PCR reads with MiXCR, giving one entry per CDR3 protein. The table shows roughly 220,000 distinct CDR3 sequences, with about 47% occurring only once. The sample was peripheral blood. The chain links TRBV11-2 to TRBJ2-7; TRBD1 matches 7 bases. The source of this sequence is an adult man with Graves' ophthalmopathy. The CDR3, as DNA: TGTGCCAGCAGCTTAGGAAGGGGGCTCTACGAGCAGTACTTC. Amino acids: CASSLGRGLYEQYF.